What follows is one T cell receptor (beta chain) and its context. Its antigen remains unknown. The source of the sample is a study of cytomegalovirus exposure and HLA in healthy donors. Study observations and caveats: Some TCR beta chains (roughly 160 of them) were listed as cytomegalovirus-associated.

The PCR used 60 Vbeta and 13 Jbeta primers. In the study's own analysis: In a later analysis, of roughly 73 million unique beta chains, around 11 million appeared in at least two donors. TCRdb's copy holds only in-frame clones and misses some; the assay was immunoSEQ multiplex PCR. From that table come the V and J calls and clone size; the DNA was used to work out D and trimming. The sample has about 200,000 clones, around 79% seen once. The CDR3 runs 18 residues. With V trimmed by 6 bases and J by 2 bases, 13 bases remained unmatched. Germline V CDR1 and CDR2: LGHNA, YSLEER. The receptor's source is a woman in her 50s in good health and CMV-seronegative. The chain carries TRBV4-3 and TRBJ2-6, with TRBD1 identical over 7 bases. The sample taken for sequencing was PBMCs. As DNA, the CDR3 is TGCGCCAGCAGTCCCCAACCGCGACAGGGAACTGGGGCCAACGTCCTGACTTTC. Its translation: CASSPQPRQGTGANVLTF.